This passage covers 28 T cell receptor beta chains from one sample sequenced in a study of cytomegalovirus exposure and HLA in healthy donors. This PCR relied on a set of 60 Vbeta primers and 13 Jbeta primers. TCRdb's table, derived via immunoSEQ multiplex PCR, lists solely in-frame clones and lacks some. Of about 120,000 clones in the sample, around 80% were seen once. The sequenced sample was PBMCs. These receptors originate from a man aged 25-45 years in good health and CMV-seronegative.

V and J are TRBV15 and TRBJ1-3; weak D call: TRBD1 (5 bases). Looked up from germline, CDR1 is LNHNV and CDR2 is YYDKDF (reference sequence). This CDR3 region has 14 residues. V was clipped by 1 base and J by 9 bases, with 13 bases between them. CDR3 coding DNA: TGTGCCACCAGCAGAGCTCGGACAAGCGCCACCATATATTTT. This sequence encodes CATSRARTSATIYF.

The J gene is TRBJ1-1, the V gene TRBV7-6; 7 bases fit TRBD1. V was pared by 5 bases and J by 1 base, with 4 bases of the junction left unmatched. Looked up from germline, CDR1 is SGHVS and CDR2 is FNYEAQ. This CDR3 has 14 amino acids. The CDR3 spells CASSRGGQNTEAFF. CDR3 DNA sequence: TGTGCCAGCAGCCGAGGGGGCCAGAACACTGAAGCTTTCTTT. Based on the CDR3 plus reference TRBV7-6 and TRBJ1-1, the full variable domain is GAGVSQSPRYKVTKRGQDVALRCDPISGHVSLYWYRQALGQGPEFLTYFNYEAQQDKSGLPNDRFSAERPEGSISTLTIQRTEQRDSAMYRCASSRGGQNTEAFFGQGTRLTVV.

The V and J genes are TRBV5-6 and TRBJ1-1, with a tentative D call TRBD1 (5 bases). The V gene lost 6 bases and the J gene lost 0 bases, with 12 bases spanning the gap. CDR3 length: 14 residues. The V gene's germline CDR1 is SGHDT and CDR2 YYEEEE. The CDR3 protein is CASTTKTVNTEAFF. The DNA of the CDR3 is TGTGCCAGCACCACTAAGACAGTGAACACTGAAGCTTTCTTT. Supplemented by reference TRBV5-6 and TRBJ1-1, the full variable domain reads DAGVTQSPTHLIKTRGQQVTLRCSPKSGHDTVSWYQQALGQGPQFIFQYYEEEERQRGNFPDRFSGHQFPNYSSELNVNALLLGDSALYLCASTTKTVNTEAFFGQGTRLTVV.

The chain is built from TRBV2 and TRBJ2-5, with D perhaps matching TRBD2 (6 bases). The CDR3 is 14 amino acids. V was cut by 0 bases and J by 4 bases, with 9 bases left in between. Germline V gives CDR1 SNHLY, CDR2 FYNNEI. CDR3 protein: CASSEARRAETQYF. The CDR3 coding sequence is TGTGCCAGCAGTGAAGCGCGGAGGGCAGAGACCCAGTACTTC.

The V call is TRBV23-1, the J call TRBJ1-4, with TRBD1 matching over 7 bases. TRBV23-1 is recorded as an ORF, its role being uncertain. This CDR3 region has 16 residues. The ends lost 4 bases at V and 6 bases at J; junction bases unmatched: 11. The CDR3 nucleotides read TGCGCCAGCAGTCTCAAAGTGGACAGGTATTATGAAAAACTGTTTTTT. Amino acids: CASSLKVDRYYEKLFF.

The chain couples TRBV30 to TRBJ2-1; 8 nucleotides align to TRBD1. There are 15 residues in the CDR3. Losses at the gene ends were 3 bases for V and 6 bases for J; bases not matched to a gene: 10. Germline CDR1 reads GTSNPN; CDR2 reads SVGIG (reference sequence). In DNA, the CDR3 is TGTGCCTGGAGAAGGAGAGACAGGGGTAGCAATGAGCAGTTCTTC. Its translation: CAWRRRDRGSNEQFF. Together with reference TRBV30 and TRBJ2-1, the CDR3 gives the full variable domain: SQTIHQWPATLVQPVGSPLSLECTVEGTSNPNLYWYRQAAGRGLQLLFYSVGIGQISSEVPQNLSASRPQDRQFILSSKKLLLSDSGFYLCAWRRRDRGSNEQFFGPGTRLTVL.

V usage is TRBV2 and J usage is TRBJ2-7; the D is unclear. Germline assignment: CDR1 SNHLY and CDR2 FYNNEI. Trimming stripped 7 bases from V and 1 base from J, with 5 bases between. The CDR3 runs 11 residues. The CDR3 DNA follows: TGTGCCAGCATTATATCCTACGAGCAGTACTTC. It translates to CASIISYEQYF.

The J gene is TRBJ2-7, the V gene TRBV7-2; TRBD1 aligns across 11 bases. The CDR3 extends over 16 amino acids. V gave up 4 bases and J gave up 11 bases; unmatched junction bases: 16. The germline V gene has CDR1 SGHTA and CDR2 FQGNSA. CDR3 nucleotides: TGTGCCAGCAGCTCGCACAGGGCGGACAGGGGGCCTGGGAAGTACTTC. Residues: CASSSHRADRGPGKYF.

The genes are TRBV6-1 and TRBJ2-5, with D possibly TRBD1 on 5 matching bases. The J call could be wrong; TRBJ2-7 is a better fit for the DNA end. CDR3 size: 14 residues. Germline V CDR1 and CDR2: MNHNS, SASEGT. This chain's CDR3 is CASSEVSGADEQYF. CDR3 coding DNA: TGTGCCAGCAGTGAAGTAAGTGGGGCGGACGAGCAGTACTTC.

This CDR3 reads CASSLVASSYEQYF. DNA of the CDR3: TGTGCCAGCAGCTTAGTTGCGAGCTCCTACGAGCAGTACTTC. This rearrangement joins TRBV7-2 to TRBJ2-7; no clear D gene. Trimming removed 1 base at V and 0 bases at J, with 7 bases between. CDR3 size: 14 residues. Germline V gives CDR1 SGHTA, CDR2 FQGNSA.

The chain recombines TRBV29-1 with TRBJ2-1; 9 bases fit TRBD2. The J segment lost 5 bases and the V segment lost 4 bases, leaving 9 bases of the junction unmatched. The CDR3 is 15 residues long. The V gene's germline CDR1 is SQVTM and CDR2 ANQGSEA. The CDR3 loop is CSVGGSGRGDNEQFF. CDR3 nucleotide sequence: TGCAGCGTTGGGGGTAGCGGGAGAGGCGACAATGAGCAGTTCTTC.

CDR3 sequence (DNA): TGTGCCAGCAGCAGGGGGAGGGAGGGAAACACTGAAGCTTTCTTT. Protein product: CASSRGREGNTEAFF. The gene calls are TRBV9 and TRBJ1-1, with D possibly TRBD1 on 6 matching bases. Looked up from germline, CDR1 is SGDLS and CDR2 is YYNGEE. The length of the CDR3 is 15 residues. The ends were cut back, 4 bases at V and 2 bases at J, with 15 bases in the middle.

In its sample, this clone was seen once. The chain joins TRBV10-3 to TRBJ2-5, with 7 bases lining up with TRBD1. This CDR3 has 13 residues. The germline gives CDR1 ENHRY, CDR2 SYGVKD. V lost 10 bases to trimming and J lost 1 base; unmatched junction nucleotides: 6. This CDR3 is CATNAGGQETQYF. The DNA of the CDR3 is TGTGCCACAAACGCAGGGGGCCAAGAGACCCAGTACTTC.

The V gene is TRBV7-9, the J gene TRBJ1-2; D is possibly TRBD1 (5 bases). The V end lost 1 base, the J end lost 4 bases, and 19 bases lay between the germline ends. CDR1 is SEHNR, CDR2 FQNEAQ, per germline (reference sequence). The length of the CDR3 is 17 residues. As DNA, the CDR3 is TGTGCCAGCAGCTTAGGGTCCGCCACTCCGGGGGTCTATGGCTACACCTTC. Its translation: CASSLGSATPGVYGYTF.

A word on this clone: The sample contains more than one DNA sequence encoding this CDR3. The rearrangement joins TRBV28 to TRBJ1-2; the D gene is possibly TRBD1 (6 bases). Trimming took off 2 bases at V and 8 bases at J, with 15 bases between the two ends. This CDR3 has 14 amino acids. In germline, CDR1 is MDHEN, CDR2 SYDVKM. The chain's CDR3 is CASSLGGGAGGYTF. The CDR3 DNA reads TGTGCCAGCAGTTTAGGAGGGGGGGCAGGGGGCTACACCTTC.

This rearrangement joins TRBV5-1 to TRBJ1-4; 8 bases line up with TRBD1. CDR3 size: 16 residues. Germline lookup yields CDR1 SGHRS and CDR2 YFSETQ. The V segment lost 4 bases and the J segment 4 bases; nucleotides outside the gene matches: 9. As DNA, the CDR3 is TGCGCCAGCAGCGCCCGGGACAGGCGTTTTAATGAAAAACTGTTTTTT. It specifies CASSARDRRFNEKLFF.

This clone came up a few times. The rearrangement uses TRBV5-4 and TRBJ2-1; a weak D match, TRBD2 (5 bases). Germline CDR1 and CDR2: SGHNT and YYREEE (reference sequence). V lost 3 bases and J lost 7, with 11 bases in between. The CDR3 covers 13 residues. The DNA for the CDR3 is TGTGCCAGCAGCTCACCACAGCGGAATGAGCAGTTCTTC. This translates into CASSSPQRNEQFF. Full variable domain (outside the CDR3, taken from reference TRBV5-4 and TRBJ2-1): ETGVTQSPTHLIKTRGQQVTLRCSSQSGHNTVSWYQQALGQGPQFIFQYYREEENGRGNFPPRFSGLQFPNYSSELNVNALELDDSALYLCASSSPQRNEQFFGPGTRLTVL.

This clone was seen only once. The chain joins TRBV6-1 to TRBJ2-3; 9 bases agree with TRBD2. Per the germline V gene, CDR1 is MNHNS and CDR2 is SASEGT. V gave up 6 bases and J gave up 12 bases; unmatched junction bases: 7. CDR3 length: 12 residues. CDR3: CASSPLAGRQYF. The CDR3 DNA is TGTGCCAGCAGCCCTCTAGCGGGGAGACAGTATTTT.

This clone has only one observation. The CDR3 DNA is TGTGCCAGCAGTGCATGGTCCGGCGGTCAGCCCCAGCATTTT. This encodes CASSAWSGGQPQHF. The rearrangement uses TRBV2 and TRBJ1-5; unclear D gene. CDR3 size: 14 residues. Trimming removed 4 bases from V and 6 bases from J, with 13 bases in between. Germline CDR1 and CDR2: SNHLY and FYNNEI. The full variable domain, in which reference TRBV2 and TRBJ1-5 provide the parts outside the CDR3, is EPEVTQTPSHQVTQMGQEVILRCVPISNHLYFYWYRQILGQKVEFLVSFYNNEISEKSEIFDDQFSVERPDGSNFTLKIRSTKLEDSAMYFCASSAWSGGQPQHFGDGTRLSIL.

This clone was observed once. The CDR3 loop reads CASSLEAGETQYF. The CDR3 region has the DNA TGTGCCAGCAGCTTAGAGGCGGGAGAGACCCAGTACTTC. The chain joins TRBV7-9 to TRBJ2-5; TRBD2 might be the D (5 bases). The ends were cut back, 1 base at V and 4 bases at J, with 7 bases in the middle. The CDR3 contains 13 residues. Germline lookup yields CDR1 SEHNR and CDR2 FQNEAQ (reference sequence). The variable domain in full, completed from reference TRBV7-9 and TRBJ2-5, reads DTGVSQNPRHKITKRGQNVTFRCDPISEHNRLYWYRQTLGQGPEFLTYFQNEAQLEKSRLLSDRFSAERPKGSFSTLEIQRTEQGDSAMYLCASSLEAGETQYFGPGTRLLVL.

This chain uses TRBV30 with TRBJ2-2; TRBD1 aligns across 9 bases. With 4 bases clipped from V and 5 bases from J, the junction kept 11 bases outside the gene matches. Per germline, CDR1 GTSNPN and CDR2 SVGIG (reference sequence). The CDR3 runs 16 residues. CDR3: CAWTRDRVMVTGELFF. CDR3 sequence (DNA): TGTGCCTGGACCCGGGACAGGGTAATGGTAACCGGGGAGCTGTTTTTT.

The chain is built from TRBV7-9 and TRBJ1-2; 7 nucleotides line up with TRBD1. The ends lost 5 bases at V and 2 bases at J; junction bases unmatched: 11. There are 16 residues in the CDR3. Per the germline V gene, CDR1 is SEHNR and CDR2 is FQNEAQ (reference sequence). CDR3 sequence: CASSQRFGTANYGYTF. In nucleotides, the CDR3 is TGTGCCAGCAGCCAGCGGTTTGGGACAGCCAACTATGGCTACACCTTC.

The chain has TRBV11-3 and TRBJ2-5; TRBD2 aligns across 7 bases. Per germline, CDR1 SGHNT and CDR2 YENEEA. The V and J ends lost 4 bases and 7 bases, in that order; junction bases with no gene match: 12. This CDR3 comprises 15 residues. The CDR3 sequence is CASSSGLPIGGTQYF. CDR3 coding DNA: TGTGCCAGCAGCTCGGGACTACCCATTGGGGGGACCCAGTACTTC.

The CDR3 loop is CASTFVGGGYTF. DNA of the CDR3: TGTGCCAGCACCTTTGTGGGGGGAGGCTACACCTTC. The chain links TRBV6-5 to TRBJ1-2, with D possibly TRBD1 on 5 matching bases. CDR3 size: 12 residues. The V gene's germline CDR1 is MNHEY and CDR2 SVGAGI. The V gene lost 7 bases and the J gene lost 8 bases, with 14 bases spanning the gap.

The chain has TRBV6-1 and TRBJ2-3; 9 bases agree with TRBD1. Losses at the gene ends were 2 bases for V and 3 bases for J; bases not matched to a gene: 6. This CDR3 has 16 residues. Germline V gene sequence: CDR1 MNHNS, CDR2 SASEGT. The CDR3 spells CASSERETGGTDTQYF. DNA of the CDR3: TGTGCCAGCAGTGAAAGGGAGACAGGGGGGACAGATACGCAGTATTTT.

The chain joins TRBV5-6 to TRBJ1-2; TRBD1 matches 8 bases. V dropped 7 bases and J dropped 0; count of bases not matched to a gene: 11. The CDR3 covers 16 residues. Germline V gene lookup returns CDR1 SGHDT and CDR2 YYEEEE. In DNA form, the CDR3 reads TGTGCCAGCCGCAGGGGGGACAGGATAGCTAACTATGGCTACACCTTC. Translation gives CASRRGDRIANYGYTF.

On this clone: Different DNA sequences within this sample yield the same CDR3. The chain recombines TRBV30 with TRBJ2-7, with 7 bases aligning to TRBD1. Germline CDR1 is GTSNPN and CDR2 is SVGIG (reference sequence). The CDR3 consists of 14 residues. V lost 2 bases and J lost 4; bases outside the gene matches: 8. Here the CDR3 reads CAWSSETGIYEQYF. The CDR3 bases are TGTGCCTGGAGTTCGGAGACAGGGATATACGAGCAGTACTTC.

The V and J genes are TRBV7-2 and TRBJ2-7, with 10 positions matching TRBD1. Germline loops: CDR1 SGHTA, CDR2 FQGNSA. This CDR3 is built from 15 residues. With V trimmed by 1 base and J by 2 bases, 2 bases remained unmatched. CDR3 residues: CASSLGQGAPYEQYF. The DNA for the CDR3 is TGTGCCAGCAGCTTAGGACAGGGGGCTCCCTACGAGCAGTACTTC.